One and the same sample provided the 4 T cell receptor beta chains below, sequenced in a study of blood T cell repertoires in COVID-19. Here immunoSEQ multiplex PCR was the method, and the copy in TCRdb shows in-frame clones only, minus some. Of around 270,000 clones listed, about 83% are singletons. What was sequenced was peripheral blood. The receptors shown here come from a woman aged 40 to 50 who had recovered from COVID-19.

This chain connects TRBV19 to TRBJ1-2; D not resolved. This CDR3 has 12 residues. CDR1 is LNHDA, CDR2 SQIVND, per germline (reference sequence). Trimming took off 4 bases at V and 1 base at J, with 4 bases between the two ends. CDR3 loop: CASSNYNYGYTF. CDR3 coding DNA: TGTGCCAGTAGTAACTATAACTATGGCTACACCTTC.

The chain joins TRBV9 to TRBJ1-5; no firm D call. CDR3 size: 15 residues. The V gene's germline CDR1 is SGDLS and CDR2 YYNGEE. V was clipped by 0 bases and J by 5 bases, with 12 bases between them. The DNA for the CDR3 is TGTGCCAGCAGCGTAGACTCACGGAGTCATCAGCCCCAGCATTTT. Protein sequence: CASSVDSRSHQPQHF.

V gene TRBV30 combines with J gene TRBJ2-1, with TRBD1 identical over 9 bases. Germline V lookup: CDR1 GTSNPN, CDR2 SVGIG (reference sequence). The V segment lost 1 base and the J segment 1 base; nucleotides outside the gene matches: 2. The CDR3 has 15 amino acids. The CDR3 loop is CAWSAGQGSYNEQFF. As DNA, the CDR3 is TGTGCCTGGAGTGCCGGACAGGGGTCCTACAATGAGCAGTTCTTC.

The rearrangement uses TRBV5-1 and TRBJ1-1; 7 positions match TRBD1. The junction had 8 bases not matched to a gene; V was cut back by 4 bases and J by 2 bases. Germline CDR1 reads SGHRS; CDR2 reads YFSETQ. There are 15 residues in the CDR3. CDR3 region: CASSPQGDFNTEAFF. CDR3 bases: TGCGCCAGCAGCCCGCAGGGGGATTTTAACACTGAAGCTTTCTTT.